The 22 T cell receptor beta chains below were found in one sample sequenced in a study of blood T cell repertoires in COVID-19 (dated by TCRdb to 2019 to 2021). Library preparation used the immunoSEQ multiplex PCR assay. Drawn from immuneACCESS, this table holds only the in-frame rearrangements with V and J called that TCRdb kept. Clones are partly lost; checked studies trace under half to an unresolved V gene and leave the rest unexplained. This sample has 200,000 to 300,000 clones in its table, and 80% to 95% of those were observed once. The ten largest make up more than 0.65% of the sample. The source material was peripheral blood. Source of these receptors: a man aged 30 to 45 with COVID-19, enrolled during active disease.

The rearrangement uses TRBV6-5 and TRBJ1-4; 7 bases map to TRBD1. The V and J ends lost 6 bases and 3 bases, in that order; junction bases with no gene match: 7. This CDR3 contains 15 residues. CDR1 and CDR2 from the germline V gene are MNHEY and SVGAGI. DNA for the CDR3: TGTGCCAGCAGGGACTGGGACAGCGCTAATGAAAAACTGTTTTTT. Translation gives CASRDWDSANEKLFF.

The V call is TRBV19, the J call TRBJ2-1; 11 bases fit TRBD2. The junction had 8 bases not matched to a gene; V was cut back by 0 bases and J by 13 bases. Germline values: CDR1 LNHDA, CDR2 SQIVND (reference sequence). The CDR3 has 15 residues. For the CDR3, the DNA is TGTGCCAGTAGTATAGAGGGACTAGCGGCTACTTCCCAGTTCTTC. It codes for CASSIEGLAATSQFF.

The chain links TRBV7-3 to TRBJ2-3; 14 bases agree with TRBD2. The ends lost 0 bases at V and 0 bases at J; junction bases unmatched: 17. The CDR3 covers 23 residues. CDR1 and CDR2 from the germline V gene are SGHTA and FQGTGA. In DNA form, the CDR3 reads TGTGCCAGCAGCTTAACCGGGACAGGTTTAGGACTAGCGGGGGGAACGAGCACAGATACGCAGTATTTT. Translating gives CASSLTGTGLGLAGGTSTDTQYF.

This clone was recorded once. The rearrangement links TRBV3-1 (or the pseudogene TRBV3-2) to TRBJ1-4; tentatively, D is TRBD1 (6 bases). The V gene's germline CDR1 is LGHDT and CDR2 YNNKEL (reference sequence). Deletions cut 3 bases from V and 3 bases from J, with 14 bases between. CDR3 length: 16 residues. The CDR3 is CASSHPVDSPNEKLFF. CDR3 nucleotide sequence: TGTGCCAGCAGCCACCCCGTGGACAGTCCTAATGAAAAACTGTTTTTT.

The rearrangement joins TRBV27 to TRBJ1-1; TRBD1 matches at 7 bases. J lost 7 bases, V lost 6 bases, and 8 bases had no gene match. CDR1 and CDR2 from the germline V gene are MNHEY and SMNVEV (reference sequence). The CDR3 has 13 amino acids. CDR3 bases: TGTGCCAGCAGGCGACAGGGAAATGTTGAAGCTTTCTTT. This codes for CASRRQGNVEAFF.

This clone was observed a single time. CDR3 coding DNA: TGTGCCAGCAGCGTCCTGACAGGGGAGGGCGAAAAACTGTTTTTT. Translating gives CASSVLTGEGEKLFF. This rearrangement joins TRBV9 to TRBJ1-4; 8 positions agree with TRBD1. The CDR3 runs to 15 residues. Germline V lookup: CDR1 SGDLS, CDR2 YYNGEE. V gave up 2 bases and J gave up 8 bases; unmatched junction bases: 8.

The V gene is TRBV27, the J gene TRBJ2-1; 7 bases fit TRBD1. Germline CDR1 and CDR2: MNHEY and SMNVEV (reference sequence). V lost 7 bases, J lost 6 bases, and 6 bases stayed unmatched. The CDR3 contains 13 residues. CDR3 nucleotides: TGTGCCAGCACCAAGACAGGGACCAATGAGCAGTTCTTC. It yields the protein CASTKTGTNEQFF.

V is TRBV6-4 and J is TRBJ1-6; D remains ambiguous. Germline CDR1 MRHNA, CDR2 SNTAGT. Trimming removed 0 bases from V and 8 bases from J, with 5 bases in between. The CDR3 is made up of 13 amino acids. CDR3 residues: CASSDSRDSPLHF. DNA for the CDR3: TGTGCCAGCAGTGACTCTCGGGATTCACCCCTCCACTTT.

The V and J genes are TRBV11-1 and TRBJ2-7, with 8 bases aligning to TRBD1. Germline V gene data show CDR1 as SGHAT and CDR2 as FQDESV (reference sequence). The ends lost 5 bases at V and 1 base at J; junction bases unmatched: 4. This CDR3 has 14 amino acids. The CDR3 spells CASSRDRGSYEQYF. Here the CDR3 DNA reads TGTGCCAGCAGCCGCGACAGGGGTTCCTACGAGCAGTACTTC.

The rearrangement joins TRBV5-6 to TRBJ2-1; the match to TRBD2 covers 11 bases. With V trimmed by 0 bases and J by 9 bases, 5 bases remained unmatched. Germline loops: CDR1 SGHDT, CDR2 YYEEEE. This CDR3 is built from 15 residues. The CDR3 region is CASSLVAGGPGEQFF. Written as DNA, the CDR3 is TGTGCCAGCAGCTTGGTAGCGGGGGGGCCGGGTGAGCAGTTCTTC.

The V gene is TRBV3-1 (or the pseudogene TRBV3-2), the J gene TRBJ2-7; the D gene is possibly TRBD1 (5 bases). Trimming removed 1 base from V and 7 bases from J, with 14 bases in between. CDR3 length: 14 amino acids. Germline CDR1 reads LGHDT; CDR2 reads YNNKEL (reference sequence). The CDR3 DNA is TGTGCCAGCAGCCAAGTAGCAGGGATAGGAGAGCAGTACTTC. It codes for CASSQVAGIGEQYF.

The chain employs TRBV28 and TRBJ1-6; D remains ambiguous. Trimming removed 10 bases at V and 0 bases at J, with 19 bases between. This CDR3 has 17 amino acids. The V gene's germline CDR1 is MDHEN and CDR2 SYDVKM. The CDR3 protein is CATGYHTISSYNSPLHF. The CDR3 coding sequence is TGTGCCACCGGGTACCACACTATTAGCTCCTATAATTCACCCCTCCACTTT.

The chain is built from TRBV6-5 and TRBJ1-2; D possibly corresponds to TRBD1 (6 bases). With 6 bases removed from V and 0 bases from J, the gap between germline ends came to 14 bases. This CDR3 has 15 residues. Germline CDR1 and CDR2: MNHEY and SVGAGI. This chain's CDR3 is CASSVQGVTNYGYTF. The CDR3 bases are TGTGCCAGCAGCGTACAGGGTGTGACTAACTATGGCTACACCTTC.

The chain recombines TRBV3-1 (or the pseudogene TRBV3-2) with TRBJ2-3; the D is unclear. This CDR3 is built from 16 residues. Germline V gene lookup returns CDR1 LGHDT and CDR2 YNNKEL (reference sequence). Trimming removed 1 base at V and 3 bases at J, with 14 bases between. CDR3 nucleotides: TGTGCCAGCAGCCAAGTAAGGAGCGTGAGTACAGATACGCAGTATTTT. Its protein is CASSQVRSVSTDTQYF.

V is TRBV27 and J is TRBJ1-5; the match to TRBD1 covers 7 bases. This CDR3 region has 14 residues. Looked up from germline, CDR1 is MNHEY and CDR2 is SMNVEV (reference sequence). V shed 5 bases and J 5 bases; nucleotides not matched to a gene: 6. The CDR3 sequence: CASSPDRAYQPQHF. CDR3 DNA: TGTGCCAGCAGTCCCGACAGGGCCTATCAGCCCCAGCATTTT.

The chain carries TRBV27 and TRBJ2-6; 7 bases align to TRBD1. The CDR3 loop spans 16 amino acids. The V gene's germline CDR1 is MNHEY and CDR2 SMNVEV (reference sequence). With V trimmed by 5 bases and J by 2 bases, 6 bases remained unmatched. The CDR3 DNA reads as TGTGCCAGCAGTGCCGGGACAGTCCCTGGGGCCAACGTCCTGACTTTC. This codes for CASSAGTVPGANVLTF.

This clone was detected once. The chain has TRBV6-5 and TRBJ1-1, with unresolved D. CDR3 length: 14 residues. V was trimmed by 5 bases and J by 1 base, leaving 11 bases between them. Germline V lookup: CDR1 MNHEY, CDR2 SVGAGI. The CDR3 spells CASSLQNQNTEAFF. The CDR3 region has the DNA TGTGCCAGCAGTCTACAGAATCAGAACACTGAAGCTTTCTTT.

The chain employs TRBV18 and TRBJ2-4, with 10 bases aligning to TRBD1. This CDR3 is 17 amino acids long. Germline loops: CDR1 KGHSH, CDR2 LQKENI. V gave up 1 base and J gave up 5 bases; unmatched junction bases: 8. This CDR3 is CASSPQLRDRGENIQYF. For the CDR3, the DNA is TGTGCCAGCTCACCACAACTCCGGGACAGGGGCGAAAACATTCAGTACTTC.

V is TRBV7-3 and J is TRBJ2-2; weak D call: TRBD1 (6 bases). CDR1 is SGHTA and CDR2 is FQGTGA in the germline V gene. The CDR3 covers 15 residues. The V gene lost 5 bases and the J gene lost 5 bases, with 15 bases spanning the gap. CDR3 coding DNA: TGTGCCAGCAGCCCCACAGGGTCGGGGACCGGGGAGCTGTTTTTT. Translation gives CASSPTGSGTGELFF.

The chain has TRBV3-1 (or the pseudogene TRBV3-2) and TRBJ1-4; D not resolved. The V end was cut by 1 base, the J end by 7 bases, with 13 bases between. CDR3 length: 15 residues. CDR1 LGHDT and CDR2 YNNKEL come from the germline V gene (reference sequence). CDR3 region: CASSQAGGEVEKLFF. Written as DNA, the CDR3 is TGTGCCAGCAGCCAAGCCGGAGGCGAGGTTGAAAAACTGTTTTTT.

This clone appeared a few times. V gene TRBV2 combines with J gene TRBJ2-3; 8 bases are shared with TRBD2. Germline trimming cut 5 bases from V and 8 bases from J; bases unmatched to any gene: 12. The CDR3 contains 15 residues. Per germline, CDR1 SNHLY and CDR2 FYNNEI. CDR3 nucleotide sequence: TGTGCCAGCAGTAGGAGCGGGGGTATGGTAGGTACGCAGTATTTT. Its translation is CASSRSGGMVGTQYF.

The V and J genes are TRBV5-4 and TRBJ2-5; D might be TRBD2 (6 bases). The CDR3 runs to 14 residues. The V and J ends lost 4 bases and 1 base respectively, with 11 bases between them. From germline, CDR1 is SGHNT and CDR2 YYREEE (reference sequence). CDR3 sequence (DNA): TGTGCCAGCAGCATCCGGGACTTCCAAGAGACCCAGTACTTC. Its protein is CASSIRDFQETQYF. Together with reference TRBV5-4 and TRBJ2-5, the CDR3 gives the full variable domain: ETGVTQSPTHLIKTRGQQVTLRCSSQSGHNTVSWYQQALGQGPQFIFQYYREEENGRGNFPPRFSGLQFPNYSSELNVNALELDDSALYLCASSIRDFQETQYFGPGTRLLVL.